This TCR beta chain appears in the sequencing data of a study of cytomegalovirus exposure and HLA in healthy donors. Overall study context: In an earlier analysis, 95 million to 130 million unique TCR beta sequences were found from some 200 million T cells. General study points: Follow-up analysis later connected one missense variant in DCLRE1C with trimming of TCR beta V- and J-genes. DRB1 had the most TCR associations and HLA-C the fewest, a later analysis found, with rates varying by HLA locus.

The length of the CDR3 is 13 residues. The V gene lost 8 bases and the J gene lost 9 bases, with 17 bases spanning the gap. Germline CDR1 reads SNHLY; CDR2 reads FYNNEI. In its sample, this clone was seen once. Its cognate antigen is unknown. PCR was performed using 60 Vbeta and 13 Jbeta primers. In the authors' workflow: A later analysis tallied approximately 78 million unique TCR beta chains, approximately 11 million of them shared. Clones were read by immunoSEQ multiplex PCR, and TCRdb kept only the in-frame ones, dropping some. V and J calls plus clone size are reproduced from that table; the DNA served to infer D and trimming. In the table there are about 100,000 clones, roughly 70% of which are singletons.

Sequencing was carried out using PBMCs. This TCR was sampled from a man aged 50-60 years in good health and CMV-seronegative. The chain has TRBV2 and TRBJ1-5, with a possible D match to TRBD1 (6 bases). The CDR3 region is CASRRDTYLPQHF. The DNA for the CDR3 is TGTGCCAGCCGTCGGGACACCTATTTGCCCCAGCATTTT.